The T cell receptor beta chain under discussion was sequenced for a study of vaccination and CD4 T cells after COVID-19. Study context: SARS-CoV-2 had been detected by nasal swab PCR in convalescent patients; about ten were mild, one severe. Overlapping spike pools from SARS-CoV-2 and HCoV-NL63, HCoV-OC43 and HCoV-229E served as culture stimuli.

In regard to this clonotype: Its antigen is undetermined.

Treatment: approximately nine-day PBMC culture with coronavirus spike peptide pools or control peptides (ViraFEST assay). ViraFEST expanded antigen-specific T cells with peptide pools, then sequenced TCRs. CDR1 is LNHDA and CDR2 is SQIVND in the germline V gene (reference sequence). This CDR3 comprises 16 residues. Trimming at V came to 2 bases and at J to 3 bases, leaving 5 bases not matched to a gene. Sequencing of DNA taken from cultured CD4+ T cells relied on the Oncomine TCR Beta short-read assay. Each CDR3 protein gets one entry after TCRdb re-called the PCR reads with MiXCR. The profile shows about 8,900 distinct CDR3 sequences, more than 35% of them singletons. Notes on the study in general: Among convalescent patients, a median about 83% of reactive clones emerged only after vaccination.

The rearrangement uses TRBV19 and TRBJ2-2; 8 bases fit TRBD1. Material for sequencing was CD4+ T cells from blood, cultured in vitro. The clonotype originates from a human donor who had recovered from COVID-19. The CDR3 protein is CASSILYRGDTGELFF. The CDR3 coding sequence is TGTGCCAGTAGTATACTATACAGGGGGGACACCGGGGAGCTGTTTTTT.